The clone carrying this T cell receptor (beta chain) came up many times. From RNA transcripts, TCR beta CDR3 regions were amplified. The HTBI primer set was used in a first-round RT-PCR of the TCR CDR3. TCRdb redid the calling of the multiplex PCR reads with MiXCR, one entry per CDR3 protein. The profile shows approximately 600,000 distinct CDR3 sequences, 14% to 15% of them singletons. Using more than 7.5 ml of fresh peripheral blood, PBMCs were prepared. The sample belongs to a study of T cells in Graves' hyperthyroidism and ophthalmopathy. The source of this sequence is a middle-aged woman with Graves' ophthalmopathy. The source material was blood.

The CDR3 DNA follows: TGTGCCAGCAGTTTGGGATGGGCTTCCATGAACACTGAAGCTTTCTTT. It translates to CASSLGWASMNTEAFF. This chain joins TRBV6-2 or TRBV6-3 and TRBJ1-1, with D uncertain. The CDR3 length is 16 residues. V was cut by 4 bases and J by 0 bases, with 15 bases left in between. Germline CDR1 reads MNHEY; CDR2 reads SVGEGT.